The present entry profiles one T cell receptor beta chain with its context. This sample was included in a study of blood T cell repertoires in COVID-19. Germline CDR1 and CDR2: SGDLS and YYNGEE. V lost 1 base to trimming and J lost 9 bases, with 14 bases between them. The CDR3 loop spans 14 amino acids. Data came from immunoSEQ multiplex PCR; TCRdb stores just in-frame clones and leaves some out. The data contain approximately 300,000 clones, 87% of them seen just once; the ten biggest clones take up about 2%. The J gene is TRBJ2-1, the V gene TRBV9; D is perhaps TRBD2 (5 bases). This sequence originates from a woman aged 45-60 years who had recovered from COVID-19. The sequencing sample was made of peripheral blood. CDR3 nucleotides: TGTGCCAGCAGCGTACCAAGCGGTCGGGCTGAGCAGTTCTTC. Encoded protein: CASSVPSGRAEQFF.